Following are 7 T cell receptor beta chains from one sample sequenced in a study of blood T cell repertoires in COVID-19 (dated by TCRdb to the early 2020s). The library was generated by the immunoSEQ multiplex PCR assay. Sourced from immuneACCESS, this table was stored by TCRdb with only in-frame sequences that have V and J called. A share of the clones is absent; for the studies checked, an unresolved V gene accounts for under half, and the remainder has no known explanation. This sample has about 250,000 clones in its table, and 80% to 90% of those were observed once. Less than 2% of the sample goes to the ten largest clones. Sequences were obtained from PBMCs or T cells enriched from blood (not recorded which). The receptors originated from a man aged 40-49 years who had recovered from COVID-19.

The chain couples TRBV27 to TRBJ1-2; 12 positions agree with TRBD1. V dropped 4 bases and J dropped 8; count of bases not matched to a gene: 11. The V gene's germline CDR1 is MNHEY and CDR2 SMNVEV (reference sequence). CDR3 length: 16 residues. This CDR3 reads CASSSMPGQGAHGYTF. In DNA, the CDR3 is TGTGCCAGCAGTTCCATGCCGGGACAGGGGGCCCACGGCTACACCTTC.

The V gene is TRBV4-2, the J gene TRBJ1-3; possible D gene TRBD1, 6 bases. Germline assignment: CDR1 LGHNA and CDR2 YNFKEQ. V lost 0 bases and J 0 bases, leaving 12 bases between the germline ends. The CDR3 loop spans 17 amino acids. The CDR3 loop reads CASSQDHRTASGNTIYF. The DNA of the CDR3 is TGTGCCAGCAGCCAAGATCATCGGACAGCCTCTGGAAACACCATATATTTT.

The V call is TRBV5-4, the J call TRBJ2-1; 10 bases fit TRBD2. V was clipped by 2 bases and J by 11 bases; unmatched bases: 10. Germline V lookup: CDR1 SGHNT, CDR2 YYREEE (reference sequence). The CDR3 sequence is 15 residues long. The CDR3: CASSFLAGDTMKQFF. Written as DNA, the CDR3 is TGTGCCAGCAGCTTTCTAGCGGGGGATACAATGAAGCAGTTCTTC.

This clone has just a few counts. The J gene is TRBJ1-1, the V gene TRBV10-3; D is ambiguous. CDR1 and CDR2 from the germline V gene are ENHRY and SYGVKD. V was pared by 10 bases and J by 1 base, with 13 bases between. This CDR3 is built from 13 residues. The CDR3 protein is CASHKRENTEAFF. Written as DNA, the CDR3 is TGTGCCAGCCACAAGAGGGAGAACACTGAAGCTTTCTTT.

The chain joins TRBV4-1 to TRBJ1-4, with 12 nucleotides matching TRBD1. The CDR3 has 16 residues. Germline lookup yields CDR1 MGHRA and CDR2 YSYEKL. V gave up 2 bases and J gave up 10 bases; unmatched junction bases: 8. The CDR3 region is CASSQTRDRGQGKLFF. The CDR3 DNA follows: TGCGCCAGCAGCCAAACCAGGGACAGGGGGCAGGGAAAACTGTTTTTT.

This clone occurred a few times. This sequence joins TRBV7-8 and TRBJ1-1, with TRBD1 matching over 7 bases. CDR1 is SGHVS, CDR2 FQNEAQ, per germline. V gave up 0 bases and J gave up 6 bases; unmatched junction bases: 7. The CDR3 contains 15 residues. The CDR3 coding sequence is TGTGCCAGCAGCTTAGCCTCAGGGGACAGCCCTGAAGCTTTCTTT. This sequence encodes CASSLASGDSPEAFF.

J is TRBJ2-3 and V is TRBV3-1 (or the pseudogene TRBV3-2), with D possibly matching TRBD2 (5 bases). Between the trimmed V and J ends, which lost 0 bases and 2 bases, there was a span of 9 bases. Germline CDR1 LGHDT, CDR2 YNNKEL (reference sequence). CDR3 length equals 15 residues. The CDR3 bases are TGTGCCAGCAGCCAAGAGCTAGCTTTCACAGATACGCAGTATTTT. Residues: CASSQELAFTDTQYF.